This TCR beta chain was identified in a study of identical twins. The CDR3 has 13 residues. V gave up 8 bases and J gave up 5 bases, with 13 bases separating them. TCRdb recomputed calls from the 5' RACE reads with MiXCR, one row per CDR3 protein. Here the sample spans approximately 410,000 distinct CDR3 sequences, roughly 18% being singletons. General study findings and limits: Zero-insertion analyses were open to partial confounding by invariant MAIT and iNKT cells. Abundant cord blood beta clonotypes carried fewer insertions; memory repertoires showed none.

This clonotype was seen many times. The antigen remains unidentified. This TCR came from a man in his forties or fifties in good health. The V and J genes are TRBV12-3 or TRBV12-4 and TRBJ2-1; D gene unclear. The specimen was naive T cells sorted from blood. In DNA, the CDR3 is TGTGCCAGCGGAAAGTCCGATCACAATGAGCAGTTCTTC. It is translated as CASGKSDHNEQFF.